The clone carrying this T cell receptor (beta chain) was observed once. The data are from a study of blood T cell repertoires in COVID-19. Overall study: The United States, Italy and Spain were the sources of the acute and convalescent COVID-19 samples. The analysed material was cDNA or gDNA that came from T cells, B-cell-depleted T cells, or PBMCs.

Per the authors' pipeline: Nucleated cell counts were estimated from reference gene primer amplification. The table came from immunoSEQ multiplex PCR; TCRdb's copy has only in-frame clones and leaves some out. V, J and clone size were drawn from that table, and D and trimming were deduced from the DNA. The table lists about 90,000 clones, more than 80% of them singletons. Material for sequencing was peripheral blood. The TCR comes from a human donor in a cohort sampled during active COVID-19.

CDR3 DNA sequence: TGTGCCTGGAGTGGCTGGGAGGGAAATTCACCCCTCCACTTT. It codes for CAWSGWEGNSPLHF. The chain is built from TRBV30 and TRBJ1-6; D uncertain. Germline lookup yields CDR1 GTSNPN and CDR2 SVGIG (reference sequence). The ends were cut back, 1 base at V and 7 bases at J, with 11 bases in the middle. The CDR3 loop spans 14 amino acids.